This T cell receptor (beta chain) stems from a study of T cell repertoires in cytomegalovirus infection. Study background: CMV infection together with matching HLA type was indicated by public TCR beta signatures. Study conclusions and caveats: Identification of carriers of CMV plus the relevant HLA was achieved through cumulative public TCR beta family frequency. In two of eight donors, the top clonotype was HLA-C-restricted CMV-specific.

TCRdb re-called the reads with MiXCR, one entry per CDR3 protein. The sample lists about 190,000 distinct CDR3 sequences, 28% occurring once. Concerning this clonotype: Its matching antigen is unknown.

This CDR3 has 16 amino acids. The J segment lost 4 bases and the V segment lost 6 bases, leaving 14 bases of the junction unmatched. Germline assignment: CDR1 SNHLY and CDR2 FYNNEI. The V gene is TRBV2, the J gene TRBJ1-1; 7 nucleotides align to TRBD1. The TCR sequence derives from a human donor in good health (CMV status not recorded). Some clones in this sample may be carry-over from other donors' samples. Input material: PBMCs. The CDR3 DNA follows: TGTGCCAGCAGGGGGTCGGTCGTGCCAGGGGGCACTGAAGCTTTCTTT. This sequence encodes CASRGSVVPGGTEAFF. Full variable domain (missing parts from reference TRBV2 and TRBJ1-1): EPEVTQTPSHQVTQMGQEVILRCVPISNHLYFYWYRQILGQKVEFLVSFYNNEISEKSEIFDDQFSVERPDGSNFTLKIRSTKLEDSAMYFCASRGSVVPGGTEAFFGQGTRLTVV.